One and the same sample provided the 3 T cell receptor beta chains below, sequenced in a study of blood T cell repertoires in COVID-19. Produced via immunoSEQ multiplex PCR; TCRdb's table is partial and in-frame only. The data show approximately 120,000 clones, 85% to 90% seen once. The specimen sequenced was peripheral blood. The origin of the receptors is a man aged 45-65 years with acute or convalescent COVID-19.

The V and J genes are TRBV29-1 and TRBJ2-7; 8 bases are a match to TRBD1. From germline, CDR1 is SQVTM and CDR2 ANQGSEA. The V segment lost 2 bases and the J segment 6 bases; nucleotides outside the gene matches: 9. The CDR3 runs 14 residues. The CDR3 region is CSVERQGAIGEQYF. The DNA for the CDR3 is TGCAGCGTTGAACGGCAGGGGGCAATCGGCGAGCAGTACTTC.

This rearrangement joins TRBV2 to TRBJ1-3; D may be TRBD1 (5 bases). This CDR3 has 15 residues. V shed 6 bases and J shed 0 bases, with 12 bases lying between them. From germline, CDR1 is SNHLY and CDR2 FYNNEI. DNA for the CDR3: TGTGCCAGCAGGCAGGCTACAGGCTCTGGAAACACCATATATTTT. It translates to CASRQATGSGNTIYF.

V gene TRBV6-2 or TRBV6-3 combines with J gene TRBJ2-7; 7 nucleotides line up with TRBD1. V lost 0 bases, J lost 3 bases, and 8 bases stayed unmatched. Germline CDR1 is MNHEY and CDR2 is SVGEGT. The CDR3 has 16 amino acids. CDR3: CASSYSGTDLNYEQYF. Written as DNA, the CDR3 is TGTGCCAGCAGTTACTCGGGGACAGACCTAAACTACGAGCAGTACTTC.